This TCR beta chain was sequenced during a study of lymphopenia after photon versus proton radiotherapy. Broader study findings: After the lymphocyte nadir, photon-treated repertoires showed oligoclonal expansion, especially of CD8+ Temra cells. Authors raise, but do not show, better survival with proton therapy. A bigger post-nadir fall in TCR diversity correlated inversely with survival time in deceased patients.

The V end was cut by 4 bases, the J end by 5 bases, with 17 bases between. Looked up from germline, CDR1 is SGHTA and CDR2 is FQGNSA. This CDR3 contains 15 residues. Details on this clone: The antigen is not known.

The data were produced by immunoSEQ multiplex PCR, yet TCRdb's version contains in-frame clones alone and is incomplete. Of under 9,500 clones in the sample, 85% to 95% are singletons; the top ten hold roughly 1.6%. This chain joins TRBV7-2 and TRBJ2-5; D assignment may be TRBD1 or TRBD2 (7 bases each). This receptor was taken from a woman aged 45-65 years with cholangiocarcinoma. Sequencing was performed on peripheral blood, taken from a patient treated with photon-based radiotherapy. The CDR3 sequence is CASSSSGTVVETQYF. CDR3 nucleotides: TGTGCCAGCAGCTCAAGCGGGACAGTGGTTGAGACCCAGTACTTC.